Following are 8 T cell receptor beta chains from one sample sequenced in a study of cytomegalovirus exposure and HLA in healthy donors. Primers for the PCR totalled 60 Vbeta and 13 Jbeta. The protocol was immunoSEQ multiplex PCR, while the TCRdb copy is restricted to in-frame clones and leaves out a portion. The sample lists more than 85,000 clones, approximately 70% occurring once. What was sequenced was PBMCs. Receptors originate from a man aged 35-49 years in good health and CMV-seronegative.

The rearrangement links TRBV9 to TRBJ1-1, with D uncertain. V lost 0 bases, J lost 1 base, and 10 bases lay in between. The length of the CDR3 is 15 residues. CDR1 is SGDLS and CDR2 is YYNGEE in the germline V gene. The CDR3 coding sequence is TGTGCCAGCAGCGTAGCCCCGGGTGGGAACACTGAAGCTTTCTTT. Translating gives CASSVAPGGNTEAFF.

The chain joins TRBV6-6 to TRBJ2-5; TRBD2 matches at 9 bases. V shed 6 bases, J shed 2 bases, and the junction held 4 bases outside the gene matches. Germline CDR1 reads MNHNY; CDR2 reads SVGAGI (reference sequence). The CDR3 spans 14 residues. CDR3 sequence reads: CASSQGLAQETQYF. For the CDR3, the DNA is TGTGCCAGCAGCCAGGGACTAGCTCAAGAGACCCAGTACTTC.

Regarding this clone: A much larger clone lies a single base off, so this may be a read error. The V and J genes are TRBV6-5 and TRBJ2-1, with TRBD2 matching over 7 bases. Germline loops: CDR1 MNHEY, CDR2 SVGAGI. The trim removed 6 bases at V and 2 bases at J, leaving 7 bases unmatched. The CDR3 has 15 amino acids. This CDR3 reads CASRKSGDPYNEQFF. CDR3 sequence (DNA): TGTGCCAGCAGGAAAAGCGGGGACCCCTACAATGAGCAGTTCTTC.

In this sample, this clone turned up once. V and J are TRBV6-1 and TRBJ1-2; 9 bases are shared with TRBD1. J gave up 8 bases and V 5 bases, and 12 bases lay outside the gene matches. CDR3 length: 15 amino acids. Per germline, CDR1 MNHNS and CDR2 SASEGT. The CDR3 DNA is TGTGCCAGCAGTTTCGCCGGGACAGGGATTCAAGGCTACACCTTC. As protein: CASSFAGTGIQGYTF.

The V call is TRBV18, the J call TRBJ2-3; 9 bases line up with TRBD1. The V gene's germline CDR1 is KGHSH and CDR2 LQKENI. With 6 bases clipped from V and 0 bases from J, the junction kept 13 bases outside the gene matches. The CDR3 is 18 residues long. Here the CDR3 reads CASSPTLGQGQSTDTQYF. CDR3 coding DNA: TGTGCCAGCTCCCCGACCCTAGGACAGGGGCAGAGCACAGATACGCAGTATTTT.

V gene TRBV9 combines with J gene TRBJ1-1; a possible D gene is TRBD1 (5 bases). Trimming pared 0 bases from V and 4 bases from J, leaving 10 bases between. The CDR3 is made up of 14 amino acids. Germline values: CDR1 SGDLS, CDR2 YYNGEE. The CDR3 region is CASSVDPRGTEAFF. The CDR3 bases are TGTGCCAGCAGCGTAGATCCAAGGGGCACTGAAGCTTTCTTT.

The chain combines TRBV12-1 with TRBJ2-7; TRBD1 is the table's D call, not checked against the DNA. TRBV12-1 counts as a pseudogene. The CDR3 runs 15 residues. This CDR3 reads CASIPPDRGGYEQYF. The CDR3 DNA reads TGTGCCAGCATCCCCCCGGACAGGGGGGGATACGAGCAGTACTTC.

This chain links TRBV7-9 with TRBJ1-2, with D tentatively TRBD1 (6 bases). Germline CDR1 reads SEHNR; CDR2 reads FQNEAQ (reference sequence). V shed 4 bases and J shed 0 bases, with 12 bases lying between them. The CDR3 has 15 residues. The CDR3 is CASSSTQGANYGYTF. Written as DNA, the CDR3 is TGTGCCAGCAGCTCCACACAGGGAGCTAACTATGGCTACACCTTC.